The sequence of this TCR beta chain was determined in a study of CD8+ T cells in alopecia areata. As for the study in general: Treated patients took oral tofacitinib at 5 to 10 mg twice daily.

The treatment denotes: oral pan-JAK inhibitor, 5-10 mg twice daily. Between the trimmed V and J ends, which lost 7 bases and 8 bases, there was a span of 20 bases. This CDR3 is built from 13 residues. Germline assignment: CDR1 SQVTM and CDR2 ANQGSEA. Isolated RNA was reverse transcribed into cDNA used as the sequencing template. Using immunoSEQ multiplex PCR, the repertoire was profiled, and TCRdb retains in-frame clones only, with some absent. The data show fewer than 250,000 clones, approximately 56% seen once. The sequence was obtained from a human donor with alopecia areata. The chain combines TRBV29-1 with TRBJ1-2; D is unresolved. The sequenced sample was CD4+ T cells sorted from blood, obtained at week 4, from a patient treated with tofacitinib. The CDR3 reads CSASPGRLEGYTF. The DNA of the CDR3 is TGCAGCGCATCACCGGGCCGCCTTGAAGGCTACACCTTC.